Listed below are T cell receptor beta chains from one sample, sequenced in a study of blood T cell repertoires in COVID-19. Assay used: immunoSEQ multiplex PCR; TCRdb lists only in-frame clones, some missing. The sample contains under 300,000 clones, 81% of which appear only once. The specimen was peripheral blood. The receptors derive from a woman in her sixties with active or convalescent COVID-19. Both conserved end residues are part of each CDR3. A D gene is named only where the DNA matches it firmly. Some rows mark clone size as missing; the rest say once, few, many or name a class of expanded clone.

j_call clone_size d_call v_call cdr3_aa cdr3_nt
TRBJ2-2 few . TRBV6-1 CASSELPGAGTGELFF TGTGCCAGCAGTGAACTCCCCGGGGCGGGAACCGGGGAGCTGTTTTTT
TRBJ2-5 . . TRBV7-9 CASSHRGVETQYF TGTGCCAGCAGCCATAGGGGCGTGGAGACCCAGTACTTC
TRBJ1-2 . . TRBV2 CASLWGVGYTF TGTGCCAGCCTTTGGGGGGTTGGCTACACCTTC
TRBJ2-5 . TRBD1 TRBV7-3 CASSSAGTGVETQYF TGTGCCAGCAGCTCGGCCGGGACAGGGGTAGAGACCCAGTACTTC
TRBJ2-1 few TRBD1 TRBV18 CASSPTGYNEQFF TGTGCCAGCTCACCGACAGGGTACAATGAGCAGTTCTTC
TRBJ2-5 few . TRBV5-4 CASSLGLKETQYF TGTGCCAGCAGCCTGGGACTTAAAGAGACCCAGTACTTC
TRBJ2-7 . . TRBV12-5 CASGLVMGQYSYEQYF TGTGCTAGTGGTTTGGTCATGGGACAATATTCCTACGAGCAGTACTTC
TRBJ2-1 once TRBD1 TRBV20-1 CSASPGQGFGEQFF TGCAGTGCAAGTCCGGGACAGGGCTTCGGTGAGCAGTTCTTC
TRBJ1-5 once TRBD1 TRBV19 CASRVTGGNSNQPQHF TGTGCCAGTCGCGTGACAGGGGGGAATAGCAATCAGCCCCAGCATTTT
TRBJ1-5 . TRBD1 TRBV2 CASTGGQGSYSNQPQHF TGTGCCAGCACCGGGGGACAGGGGTCATATAGCAATCAGCCCCAGCATTTT
TRBJ1-2 many . TRBV5-1 CASSFAGANYGYTF TGCGCCAGCAGCTTTGCAGGTGCTAACTATGGCTACACCTTC
TRBJ1-2 . . TRBV20-1 CSASDFGTQYGYTF TGCAGTGCTAGTGATTTCGGGACTCAATATGGCTACACCTTC
TRBJ2-6 . . TRBV5-1 CASSLGPRDSGANVLTF TGCGCCAGCAGCTTGGGGCCGCGGGACTCTGGGGCCAACGTCCTGACTTTC
TRBJ1-5 . TRBD1 TRBV19 CASSLTGGGQPQHF TGTGCCAGTAGCCTAACAGGGGGAGGACAGCCCCAGCATTTT
TRBJ1-2 . . TRBV6-5 CAIAMTLFDGYTF TGTGCCATCGCTATGACACTCTTCGATGGCTACACCTTC
TRBJ2-3 . . TRBV5-8 CASSRVHQPGTDTQYF TGTGCCAGCAGCCGGGTTCATCAACCGGGCACAGATACGCAGTATTTT
TRBJ2-5 . . TRBV2 CASSETRFSGETQYF TGTGCCAGCAGTGAAACTCGGTTTTCGGGGGAGACCCAGTACTTC
TRBJ2-7 . TRBD1 TRBV30 CAWAFTGGFAQYF TGTGCCTGGGCGTTCACAGGGGGGTTCGCGCAGTACTTC
TRBJ1-2 . TRBD1 TRBV2 CASSESRTGGVYGYTF TGTGCCAGCAGTGAATCTCGGACAGGGGGTGTCTATGGCTACACCTTC
TRBJ1-5 few TRBD1 TRBV7-2 CASSLANGQGENF TGTGCCAGCAGCTTAGCCAACGGACAGGGAGAGAATTTT
TRBJ1-1 . . TRBV6-5 CASRPPQGNTEAFF TGTGCCAGCAGACCACCACAGGGGAACACTGAAGCTTTCTTT
TRBJ2-1 . TRBD2 TRBV4-1 CASSPYSSGSSYNEQFF TGCGCCAGCAGCCCGTACTCTAGCGGAAGCTCCTACAATGAGCAGTTCTTC
TRBJ1-1 . . TRBV27 CASSYTGPLNTEAFF TGTGCCAGCAGTTACACAGGGCCTTTGAACACTGAAGCTTTCTTT
TRBJ1-5 . . TRBV25-1 CASSEGAGREPQHF TGTGCCAGCAGTGAAGGTGCGGGACGGGAGCCCCAGCATTTT
TRBJ2-3 . TRBD2 TRBV7-6 CASSLGRAGLAGGRTQYF TGTGCCAGCAGCTTAGGGCGCGCGGGACTAGCGGGGGGACGAACGCAGTATTTT
TRBJ1-2 . . TRBV6-5 CASSYSGPPDGYTF TGTGCCAGCAGTTACTCGGGGCCTCCGGATGGCTACACCTTC
TRBJ1-4 . TRBD1 TRBV13 CASGPPGQGNEKLFF TGTGCCAGCGGGCCTCCGGGACAGGGGAATGAAAAACTGTTTTTT
TRBJ2-5 few . TRBV7-2 CASSLIGVLETQYF TGTGCCAGCAGCTTAATAGGGGTCTTGGAGACCCAGTACTTC
TRBJ1-2 . TRBD1 TRBV27 CASTLPRTGMPLLYGYTF TGTGCCAGCACCCTCCCCCGGACAGGGATGCCTCTTCTCTATGGCTACACCTTC
TRBJ2-7 . TRBD2 TRBV9 CASSVDVAGTYEQYF TGTGCCAGCAGCGTAGATGTAGCGGGGACCTACGAGCAGTACTTC
TRBJ1-5 . TRBD1 TRBV3-1/TRBV3-2 CASSRTGGDQPQHF TGTGCCAGCAGCCGGACAGGGGGAGATCAGCCCCAGCATTTT
TRBJ2-2 . . TRBV5-4 CASSPGRSRNTGELFF TGTGCCAGCAGCCCTGGCAGGTCCCGGAACACCGGGGAGCTGTTTTTT
TRBJ1-5 . . TRBV11-1 CASSYGGSNQPQHF TGTGCCAGCAGCTACGGGGGGAGCAATCAGCCCCAGCATTTT
TRBJ1-2 . TRBD1 TRBV29-1 CSVDETGSYYGYTF TGCAGCGTTGACGAGACAGGGAGTTACTATGGCTACACCTTC
TRBJ2-5 . . TRBV12-3/TRBV12-4 CASRAFQETQYF TGTGCCAGCAGAGCCTTTCAAGAGACCCAGTACTTC
TRBJ2-3 . TRBD2 TRBV10-3 CAIPLGLAGGTLTDTQYF TGTGCCATACCTCTAGGACTAGCGGGGGGGACGCTCACAGATACGCAGTATTTT
TRBJ2-3 . TRBD2 TRBV4-1 CASSHPSRAGGTTDTQYF TGCGCCAGCAGCCACCCATCCAGAGCGGGGGGGACCACAGATACGCAGTATTTT